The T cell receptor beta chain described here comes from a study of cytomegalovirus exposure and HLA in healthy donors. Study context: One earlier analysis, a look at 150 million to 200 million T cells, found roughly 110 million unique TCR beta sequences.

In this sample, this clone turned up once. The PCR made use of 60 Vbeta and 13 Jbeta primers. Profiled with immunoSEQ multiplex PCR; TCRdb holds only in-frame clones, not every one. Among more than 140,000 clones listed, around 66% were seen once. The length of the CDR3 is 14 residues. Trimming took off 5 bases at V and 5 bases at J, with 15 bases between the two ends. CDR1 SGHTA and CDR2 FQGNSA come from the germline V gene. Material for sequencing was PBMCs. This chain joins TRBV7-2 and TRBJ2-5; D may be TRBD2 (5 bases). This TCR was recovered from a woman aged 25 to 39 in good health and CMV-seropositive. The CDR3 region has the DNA TGTGCCAGCAGCCCGGTTTTCGGGAAGGAGACCCAGTACTTC. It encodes CASSPVFGKETQYF.